The present TCR beta chain was sequenced within a study of blood T cell repertoires in COVID-19. Profiled with immunoSEQ multiplex PCR; TCRdb holds only in-frame clones, not every one. The repertoire holds over 250,000 clones, with about 87% as singletons. This clone has more than one count but fewer than ten. V dropped 6 bases and J dropped 10; count of bases not matched to a gene: 9. The length of the CDR3 is 14 residues. CDR1 and CDR2 from the germline V gene are SNHLY and FYNNEI. The TCR sequence derives from a man aged 55 to 70 who had recovered from COVID-19. This sequence joins TRBV2 and TRBJ1-6; 7 bases match TRBD1. Sequencing input: peripheral blood. CDR3 sequence: CASRGQVGGSPLHF. CDR3 coding DNA: TGTGCCAGCAGAGGACAGGTAGGAGGGTCACCCCTCCACTTT.